This TCR beta chain was recovered during a study of blood T cell repertoires in COVID-19. Overall study context: Whether acute or convalescent, the COVID-19 samples came from the United States, Italy and Spain. The analysed material was cDNA or gDNA that came from T cells, B-cell-depleted T cells, or PBMCs.

Per the authors' pipeline: Amplifying reference gene primers gave estimates of nucleated cell counts. Produced via immunoSEQ multiplex PCR; TCRdb's table is partial and in-frame only. V and J calls and clone size are given by that table; D and trimming were obtained from the DNA. The sample consists of under 200,000 clones, 88% of them appearing once. Material for sequencing was peripheral blood. The TCR comes from a man aged 40-55 years with active or convalescent COVID-19.

For the CDR3, the DNA is TGCAGCGGCCGAGGGGGGGGCACTGAAGCTTTCTTT. It yields the protein CSGRGGGTEAFF. The V call is TRBV29-1, the J call TRBJ1-1, with D perhaps TRBD1 (6 bases). Germline-derived CDR1 and CDR2 are SQVTM and ANQGSEA. The CDR3 contains 12 residues. V was shortened by 7 bases and J by 4 bases, with 13 bases between the two germline ends.